A single T cell receptor (beta chain) is shown here with its context. This record belongs to a study of blood T cell repertoires in COVID-19. In the study's own analysis: Estimation of nucleated cell counts was performed using reference gene primer amplification. Assay: immunoSEQ multiplex PCR; the TCRdb copy retains only in-frame clones and omits some. That table gives V, J and clone size, and the DNA gave D and trimming. The sample carries approximately 300,000 clones, roughly 88% recorded once. The clonotype was recovered from a human donor with COVID-19, enrolled during active disease. The donor label of this sample is uncertain. Sequences were obtained from peripheral blood.

CDR3 nucleotides: TGCGCCAGCAGCTTGGATAGTGACTACGAGCAGTACTTC. Amino acid sequence: CASSLDSDYEQYF. The chain links TRBV5-1 to TRBJ2-7; D is unresolved. This CDR3 contains 13 residues. Germline CDR1 reads SGHRS; CDR2 reads YFSETQ. V was pared by 0 bases and J by 3 bases, with 7 bases between.